These T cell receptor beta chains were read from a single sample in a study of cytomegalovirus exposure and HLA in healthy donors. Clones were read by immunoSEQ multiplex PCR, and TCRdb kept only the in-frame ones, dropping some. The sample holds about 110,000 clones; about 70% are singletons and the top ten take roughly 6%. Input material: PBMCs. Receptor source: a woman between 45 and 65 years old in good health and CMV-seropositive. CDR3s include the opening cysteine and the closing phenylalanine or tryptophan. Fields, in order: clone size, V gene, J gene, D gene, CDR3 protein, CDR3 DNA. The D gene is left open where the match is weak. Clone size is not always given. Where it is, it says once, few, many or a class for expanded clones.

clone size: .
V gene: TRBV19
J gene: TRBJ2-3
D gene: TRBD1
CDR3 protein: CASSIVTGGTQYF
CDR3 DNA: TGTGCCAGTAGTATAGTGACAGGGGGGACGCAGTATTTT

clone size: .
V gene: TRBV5-1
J gene: TRBJ2-5
D gene: TRBD1
CDR3 protein: CASSLAGQGYETQYF
CDR3 DNA: TGCGCCAGCAGCTTGGCGGGACAGGGCTACGAGACCCAGTACTTC

clone size: .
V gene: TRBV28
J gene: TRBJ1-4
D gene: .
CDR3 protein: CASSLALGELFF
CDR3 DNA: TGTGCCAGCAGTTTAGCCCTCGGGGAACTGTTTTTT

clone size: .
V gene: TRBV5-4
J gene: TRBJ2-5
D gene: TRBD1
CDR3 protein: CASSPTGTGGPGETQYF
CDR3 DNA: TGTGCCAGCAGCCCGACGGGGACAGGGGGACCAGGGGAGACCCAGTACTTC

clone size: .
V gene: TRBV7-2
J gene: TRBJ1-2
D gene: TRBD1
CDR3 protein: CASSLLTGGGYTF
CDR3 DNA: TGTGCCAGCAGCTTATTAACAGGGGGTGGCTACACCTTC

clone size: .
V gene: TRBV30
J gene: TRBJ1-1
D gene: .
CDR3 protein: CAWSLNYGRSGAFF
CDR3 DNA: TGTGCCTGGAGTCTCAACTACGGTCGCTCTGGAGCTTTCTTT

clone size: .
V gene: TRBV5-1
J gene: TRBJ2-1
D gene: TRBD2
CDR3 protein: CASSLVQAGGPYEQFF
CDR3 DNA: TGCGCCAGCAGCTTGGTTCAAGCGGGGGGGCCCTATGAGCAGTTCTTC

clone size: many
V gene: TRBV2
J gene: TRBJ1-1
D gene: .
CDR3 protein: CAIVMKDSQNTEAFF
CDR3 DNA: TGTGCCATCGTGATGAAGGACAGCCAGAACACTGAAGCTTTCTTT

clone size: .
V gene: TRBV6-4
J gene: TRBJ1-2
D gene: TRBD1
CDR3 protein: CASMTGGVGYGYTF
CDR3 DNA: TGTGCCAGCATGACAGGGGGCGTCGGCTATGGCTACACCTTC

clone size: once
V gene: TRBV7-2
J gene: TRBJ2-7
D gene: TRBD1
CDR3 protein: CASSLGTGVSYEQYF
CDR3 DNA: TGTGCCAGCAGCTTAGGGACAGGGGTCTCCTACGAGCAGTACTTC

clone size: .
V gene: TRBV7-8
J gene: TRBJ2-1
D gene: .
CDR3 protein: CASSPLSNEQFF
CDR3 DNA: TGTGCCAGCAGCCCCCTCTCCAATGAGCAGTTCTTC

clone size: once
V gene: TRBV2
J gene: TRBJ2-7
D gene: .
CDR3 protein: CASSVDIRSYEQYF
CDR3 DNA: TGTGCCAGCAGTGTGGACATAAGGAGCTACGAGCAGTACTTC

clone size: .
V gene: TRBV5-5
J gene: TRBJ1-6
D gene: .
CDR3 protein: CASSLVGAGKSPLHF
CDR3 DNA: TGTGCCAGCAGCTTGGTAGGGGCAGGAAAATCACCCCTCCACTTT

clone size: .
V gene: TRBV6-6
J gene: TRBJ2-3
D gene: .
CDR3 protein: CASSYSAGFTDTQYF
CDR3 DNA: TGTGCCAGCAGTTACTCCGCGGGATTCACAGATACGCAGTATTTT

clone size: .
V gene: TRBV4-1
J gene: TRBJ1-2
D gene: TRBD1
CDR3 protein: CASSQVGQGYGYTF
CDR3 DNA: TGCGCCAGCAGCCAAGTGGGACAGGGCTATGGCTACACCTTC

clone size: .
V gene: TRBV7-8
J gene: TRBJ2-1
D gene: .
CDR3 protein: CASSLSRSYNEQFF
CDR3 DNA: TGTGCCAGCAGCTTATCCCGCTCCTACAATGAGCAGTTCTTC

clone size: .
V gene: TRBV5-6
J gene: TRBJ2-3
D gene: .
CDR3 protein: CASSYGSTDTQYF
CDR3 DNA: TGTGCCAGCAGCTACGGGAGCACAGATACGCAGTATTTT

clone size: .
V gene: TRBV5-4
J gene: TRBJ1-4
D gene: TRBD1
CDR3 protein: CASSLGLTGDNEKLFF
CDR3 DNA: TGTGCCAGCAGCTTGGGGTTGACAGGGGATAATGAAAAACTGTTTTTT

clone size: .
V gene: TRBV7-3
J gene: TRBJ2-2
D gene: .
CDR3 protein: CASSRRQANTGELFF
CDR3 DNA: TGTGCCAGCAGCCGCAGACAGGCAAACACCGGGGAGCTGTTTTTT

clone size: .
V gene: TRBV5-4
J gene: TRBJ1-5
D gene: .
CDR3 protein: CASSLQGQTAPQHF
CDR3 DNA: TGTGCCAGCAGCTTACAGGGACAAACCGCCCCCCAGCATTTT

clone size: .
V gene: TRBV15
J gene: TRBJ1-1
D gene: .
CDR3 protein: CATSRFGGLMNTEAFF
CDR3 DNA: TGTGCCACCAGCAGGTTCGGGGGGCTGATGAACACTGAAGCTTTCTTT

clone size: once
V gene: TRBV28
J gene: TRBJ2-5
D gene: .
CDR3 protein: CASSPLTGKETQYF
CDR3 DNA: TGTGCCAGCAGTCCTTTAACAGGGAAAGAGACCCAGTACTTC